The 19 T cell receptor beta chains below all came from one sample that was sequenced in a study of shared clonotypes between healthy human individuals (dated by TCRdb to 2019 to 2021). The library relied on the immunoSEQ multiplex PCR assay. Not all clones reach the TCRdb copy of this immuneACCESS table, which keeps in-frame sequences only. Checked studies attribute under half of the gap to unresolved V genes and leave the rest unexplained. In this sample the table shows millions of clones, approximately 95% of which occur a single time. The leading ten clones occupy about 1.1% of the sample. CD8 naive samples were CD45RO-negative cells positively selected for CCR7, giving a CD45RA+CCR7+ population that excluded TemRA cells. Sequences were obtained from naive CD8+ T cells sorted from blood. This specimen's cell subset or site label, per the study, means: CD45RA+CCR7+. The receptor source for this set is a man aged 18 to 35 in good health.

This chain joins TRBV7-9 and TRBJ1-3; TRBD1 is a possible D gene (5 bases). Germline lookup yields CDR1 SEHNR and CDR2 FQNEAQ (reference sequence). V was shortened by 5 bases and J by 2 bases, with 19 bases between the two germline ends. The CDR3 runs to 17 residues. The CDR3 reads CASSAVGLAGTGNTIYF. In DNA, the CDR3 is TGTGCCAGCAGCGCAGTGGGACTTGCGGGAACTGGAAACACCATATATTTT.

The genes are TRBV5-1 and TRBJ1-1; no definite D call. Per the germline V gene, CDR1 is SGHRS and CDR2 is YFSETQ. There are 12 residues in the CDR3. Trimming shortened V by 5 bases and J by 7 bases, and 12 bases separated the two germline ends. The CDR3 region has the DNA TGCGCCAGCAGGGGAGGTATAGGTGAAGCTTTCTTT. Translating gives CASRGGIGEAFF. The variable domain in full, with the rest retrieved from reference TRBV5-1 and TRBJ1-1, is KAGVTQTPRYLIKTRGQQVTLSCSPISGHRSVSWYQQTPGQGLQFLFEYFSETQRNKGNFPGRFSGRQFSNSRSEMNVSTLELGDSALYLCASRGGIGEAFFGQGTRLTVV.

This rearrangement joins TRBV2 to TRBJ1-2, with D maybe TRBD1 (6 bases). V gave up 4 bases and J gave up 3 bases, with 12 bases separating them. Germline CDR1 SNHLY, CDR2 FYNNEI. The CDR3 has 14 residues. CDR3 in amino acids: CASSGGGWDYGYTF. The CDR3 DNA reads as TGTGCCAGCAGTGGGGGGGGCTGGGACTATGGCTACACCTTC.

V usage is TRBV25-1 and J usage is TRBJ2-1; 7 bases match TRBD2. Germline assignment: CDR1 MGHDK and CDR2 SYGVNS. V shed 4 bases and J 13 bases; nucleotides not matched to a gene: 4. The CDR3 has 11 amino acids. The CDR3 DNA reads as TGTGCCAGCAGTGGTCGGGGGGAACAGTTCTTC. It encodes CASSGRGEQFF. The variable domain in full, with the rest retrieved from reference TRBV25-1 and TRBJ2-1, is EADIYQTPRYLVIGTGKKITLECSQTMGHDKMYWYQQDPGMELHLIHYSYGVNSTEKGDLSSESTVSRIRTEHFPLTLESARPSHTSQYLCASSGRGEQFFGPGTRLTVL.

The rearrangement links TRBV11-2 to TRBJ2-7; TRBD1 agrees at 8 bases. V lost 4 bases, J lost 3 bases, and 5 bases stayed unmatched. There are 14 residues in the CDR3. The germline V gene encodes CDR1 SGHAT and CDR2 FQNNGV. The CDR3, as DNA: TGTGCCAGCAGCTACGGACAGGGTCTCTACGAGCAGTACTTC. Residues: CASSYGQGLYEQYF.

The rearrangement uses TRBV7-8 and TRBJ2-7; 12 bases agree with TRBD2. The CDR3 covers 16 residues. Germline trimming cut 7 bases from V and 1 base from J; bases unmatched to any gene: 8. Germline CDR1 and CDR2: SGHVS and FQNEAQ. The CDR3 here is CASTQLAGGGSYEQYF. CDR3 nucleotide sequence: TGTGCCAGCACCCAGCTAGCGGGAGGGGGATCCTACGAGCAGTACTTC.

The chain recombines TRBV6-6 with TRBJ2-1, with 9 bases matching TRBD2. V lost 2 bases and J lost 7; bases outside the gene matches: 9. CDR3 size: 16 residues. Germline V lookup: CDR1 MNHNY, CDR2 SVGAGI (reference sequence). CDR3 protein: CASSYGVAGVSNEQFF. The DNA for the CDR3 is TGTGCCAGCAGTTACGGCGTAGCGGGAGTCTCTAATGAGCAGTTCTTC.

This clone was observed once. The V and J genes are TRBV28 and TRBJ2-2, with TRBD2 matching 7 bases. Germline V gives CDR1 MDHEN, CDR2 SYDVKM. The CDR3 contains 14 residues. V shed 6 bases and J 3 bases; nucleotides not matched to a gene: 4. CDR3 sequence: CASRAAGDTGELFF. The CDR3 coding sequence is TGTGCCAGCAGGGCGGCGGGGGACACCGGGGAGCTGTTTTTT.

CDR3 bases: TGTGCTAGTGGCCCCTCGGGGCCCAGCACTGAAGCTTTCTTT. Translated: CASGPSGPSTEAFF. This sequence joins TRBV12-5 and TRBJ1-1, with a weak D call TRBD1 (5 bases). The CDR3 covers 14 residues. Germline V gene data show CDR1 as LGHNT and CDR2 as FRNRAP. Trimming took 6 bases from V and 4 from J, leaving 15 bases between them.

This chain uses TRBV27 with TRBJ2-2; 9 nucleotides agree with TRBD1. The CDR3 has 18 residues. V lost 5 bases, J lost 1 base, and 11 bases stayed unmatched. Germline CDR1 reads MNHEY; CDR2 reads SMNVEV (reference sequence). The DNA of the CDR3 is TGTGCCAGCAGTGGGGACAGACGGGACAGGGTGAACACCGGGGAGCTGTTTTTT. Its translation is CASSGDRRDRVNTGELFF.

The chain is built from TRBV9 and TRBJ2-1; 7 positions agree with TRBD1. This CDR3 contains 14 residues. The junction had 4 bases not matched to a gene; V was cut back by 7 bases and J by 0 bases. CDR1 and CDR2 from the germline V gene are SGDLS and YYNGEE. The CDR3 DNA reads TGTGCCAGCTCCCAGGGGGACTCCTACAATGAGCAGTTCTTC. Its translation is CASSQGDSYNEQFF.

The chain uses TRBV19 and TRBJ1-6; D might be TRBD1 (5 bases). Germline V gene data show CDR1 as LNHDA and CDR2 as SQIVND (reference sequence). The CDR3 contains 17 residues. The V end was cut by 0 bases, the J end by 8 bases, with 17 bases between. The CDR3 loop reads CASSIDLWGSSDSPLHF. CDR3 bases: TGTGCCAGTAGTATAGATCTATGGGGGTCGTCGGATTCACCCCTCCACTTT.

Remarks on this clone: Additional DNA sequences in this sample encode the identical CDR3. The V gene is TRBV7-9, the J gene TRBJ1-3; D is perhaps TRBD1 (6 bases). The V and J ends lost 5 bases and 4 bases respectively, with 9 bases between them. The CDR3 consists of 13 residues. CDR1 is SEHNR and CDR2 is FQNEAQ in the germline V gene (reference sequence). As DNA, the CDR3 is TGTGCCAGCAGCCCGGGGGCCGGAAACACCATATATTTT. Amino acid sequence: CASSPGAGNTIYF.

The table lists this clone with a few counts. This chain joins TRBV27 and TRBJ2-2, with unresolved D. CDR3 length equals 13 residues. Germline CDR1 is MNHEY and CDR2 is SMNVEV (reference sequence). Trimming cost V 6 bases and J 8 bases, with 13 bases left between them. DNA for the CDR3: TGTGCCAGCAGGGACGGATCTAGGGGGGAGCTGTTTTTT. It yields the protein CASRDGSRGELFF.

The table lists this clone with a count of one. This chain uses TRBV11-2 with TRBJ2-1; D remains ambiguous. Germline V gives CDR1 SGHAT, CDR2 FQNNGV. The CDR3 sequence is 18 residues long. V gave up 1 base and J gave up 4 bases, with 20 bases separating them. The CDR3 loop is CASSLALMTSTYYNEQFF. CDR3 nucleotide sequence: TGTGCCAGCAGCTTAGCGTTAATGACTTCCACATATTACAATGAGCAGTTCTTC.

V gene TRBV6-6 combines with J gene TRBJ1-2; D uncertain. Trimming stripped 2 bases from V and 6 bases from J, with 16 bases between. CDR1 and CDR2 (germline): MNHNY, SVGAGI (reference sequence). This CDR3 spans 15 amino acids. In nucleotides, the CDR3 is TGTGCCAGCAGTTACAACCACTTCGGGCAGAATGGCTACACCTTC. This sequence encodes CASSYNHFGQNGYTF.

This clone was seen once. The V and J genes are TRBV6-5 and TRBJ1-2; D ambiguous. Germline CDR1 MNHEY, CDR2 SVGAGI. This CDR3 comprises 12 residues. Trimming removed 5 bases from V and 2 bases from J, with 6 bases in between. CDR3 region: CASSPDNYGYTF. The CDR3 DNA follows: TGTGCCAGCAGTCCCGACAACTATGGCTACACCTTC.

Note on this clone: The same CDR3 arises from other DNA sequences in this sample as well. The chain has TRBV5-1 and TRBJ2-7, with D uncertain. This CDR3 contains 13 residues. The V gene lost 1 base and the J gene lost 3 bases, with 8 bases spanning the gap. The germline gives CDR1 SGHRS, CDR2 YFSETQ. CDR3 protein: CASSLTDFYEQYF. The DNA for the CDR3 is TGCGCCAGCAGCTTGACAGACTTCTACGAGCAGTACTTC.

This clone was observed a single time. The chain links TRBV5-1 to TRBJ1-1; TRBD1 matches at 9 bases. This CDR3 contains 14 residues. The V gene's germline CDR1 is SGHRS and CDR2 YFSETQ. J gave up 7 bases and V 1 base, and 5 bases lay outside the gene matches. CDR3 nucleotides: TGCGCCAGCAGCTTGTATCCGGGACAGGGTGAAGCTTTCTTT. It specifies CASSLYPGQGEAFF.